The 11 T cell receptor beta chains below all came from one sample that was sequenced in a study of cytomegalovirus exposure and HLA in healthy donors. The repertoire was sequenced with immunoSEQ multiplex PCR; TCRdb's copy has only in-frame clones and lacks some. The sample contains about 110,000 clones, about 92% of which appear only once. Sample: PBMCs. These receptors all come from a woman aged 18-35 years in good health and CMV-seronegative.

The V call is TRBV9, the J call TRBJ2-7; no clear D. With 0 bases removed from V and 5 bases from J, the gap between germline ends came to 9 bases. Germline V gene lookup returns CDR1 SGDLS and CDR2 YYNGEE. The CDR3 has 13 amino acids. The CDR3 reads CASSVGVRDEQYF. The CDR3 region has the DNA TGTGCCAGCAGCGTAGGGGTCCGGGACGAGCAGTACTTC. Using reference TRBV9 and TRBJ2-7 for the parts outside the CDR3, the full variable domain is DSGVTQTPKHLITATGQRVTLRCSPRSGDLSVYWYQQSLDQGLQFLIQYYNGEERAKGNILERFSAQQFPDLHSELNLSSLELGDSALYFCASSVGVRDEQYFGPGTRLTVT.

V gene TRBV7-2 combines with J gene TRBJ2-3, with 8 bases aligning to TRBD2. The CDR3 contains 13 residues. Germline V gives CDR1 SGHTA, CDR2 FQGNSA. V shed 1 base and J 14 bases; nucleotides not matched to a gene: 8. The chain's CDR3 is CASSLEEGTSSYF. For the CDR3, the DNA is TGTGCCAGCAGCTTAGAGGAGGGGACTAGTTCGTATTTT. The variable domain in full, with the rest retrieved from reference TRBV7-2 and TRBJ2-3, is GAGVSQSPSNKVTEKGKDVELRCDPISGHTALYWYRQSLGQGLEFLIYFQGNSAPDKSGLPSDRFSAERTGGSVSTLTIQRTQQEDSAVYLCASSLEEGTSSYFGPGTRLTVL.

This clone was detected only a few times. CDR3 in amino acids: CASSKTPNTEAFF. The CDR3, as DNA: TGTGCCAGCAGCAAGACACCGAACACTGAAGCTTTCTTT. V gene TRBV28 combines with J gene TRBJ1-1; no definite D call. V dropped 6 bases and J dropped 1 base, with 9 bases sitting between them. Germline-derived CDR1 and CDR2 are MDHEN and SYDVKM. This CDR3 spans 13 amino acids.

V is TRBV5-6 and J is TRBJ1-1; D is perhaps TRBD1 (5 bases). Germline values: CDR1 SGHDT, CDR2 YYEEEE. This CDR3 comprises 13 residues. The ends were cut back, 0 bases at V and 4 bases at J, with 7 bases in the middle. The CDR3 nucleotides are TGTGCCAGCAGCTTGGAGGGGCCCACTGAAGCTTTCTTT. It is translated as CASSLEGPTEAFF.

The chain couples TRBV20-1 to TRBJ2-5, with a weak D call TRBD2 (5 bases). This CDR3 spans 11 amino acids. Trimming removed 7 bases from V and 5 bases from J, with 11 bases in between. The germline gives CDR1 DFQATT, CDR2 SNEGSKA (reference sequence). CDR3 residues: CSVASRETQYF. The CDR3 region has the DNA TGCAGTGTGGCTAGCCGGGAGACCCAGTACTTC.

This chain links TRBV7-2 with TRBJ2-4, with 8 bases identical to TRBD2. With 1 base clipped from V and 4 bases from J, the junction kept 3 bases outside the gene matches. Germline V lookup: CDR1 SGHTA, CDR2 FQGNSA. CDR3 length: 15 residues. CDR3 residues: CASSLGPSGKNIQYF. The CDR3 nucleotides are TGTGCCAGCAGCTTAGGGCCTAGCGGGAAAAACATTCAGTACTTC.

This clone has just one count. The chain joins TRBV27 to TRBJ1-4, with 9 bases aligning to TRBD1. Germline assignment: CDR1 MNHEY and CDR2 SMNVEV (reference sequence). J gave up 4 bases and V 4 bases, and 10 bases lay outside the gene matches. The CDR3 covers 17 residues. The CDR3 DNA is TGTGCCAGCAGTTCCGGACAGGGGATTCGGAATAATGAAAAACTGTTTTTT. Translating it yields CASSSGQGIRNNEKLFF.

The table lists this clone with a count of one. The rearrangement links TRBV5-1 to TRBJ2-1, with TRBD2 matching 9 bases. V was clipped by 4 bases and J by 12 bases; unmatched bases: 11. CDR3 length: 14 residues. The germline V gene encodes CDR1 SGHRS and CDR2 YFSETQ. In DNA, the CDR3 is TGCGCCAGCAGCCCAGATGGGACTAGCTCCACGCAGTTCTTC. It encodes CASSPDGTSSTQFF.

The chain employs TRBV2 and TRBJ2-7; D might be TRBD2 (5 bases). Trimming took off 6 bases at V and 7 bases at J, with 16 bases between the two ends. The V gene's germline CDR1 is SNHLY and CDR2 FYNNEI. The CDR3 spans 13 residues. CDR3 DNA sequence: TGTGCCAGCAGGGCACTAGTTCCGGGGGAGCAGTACTTC. It yields the protein CASRALVPGEQYF.

This clone was picked up one time. Written as DNA, the CDR3 is TGTGCCAGCTCACCATCAGACGGGGTGAATGAGCAGTTCTTC. Amino acids: CASSPSDGVNEQFF. J is TRBJ2-1 and V is TRBV18; tentative D call: TRBD2 (5 bases). The CDR3 runs to 14 residues. Looked up from germline, CDR1 is KGHSH and CDR2 is LQKENI. The V gene lost 2 bases and the J gene lost 7 bases, with 12 bases spanning the gap. Full variable domain (outside the CDR3, taken from reference TRBV18 and TRBJ2-1): NAGVMQNPRHLVRRRGQEARLRCSPMKGHSHVYWYRQLPEEGLKFMVYLQKENIIDESGMPKERFSAEFPKEGPSILRIQQVVRGDSAAYFCASSPSDGVNEQFFGPGTRLTVL.

This clone was observed once. The chain carries TRBV7-2 and TRBJ1-2; no clear D. The CDR3 loop spans 13 amino acids. V was pared by 3 bases and J by 8 bases, with 13 bases between. Germline V gene sequence: CDR1 SGHTA, CDR2 FQGNSA. CDR3 amino acids: CASSFAGGQGYTF. As DNA, the CDR3 is TGTGCCAGCAGCTTCGCCGGTGGTCAAGGCTACACCTTC. The whole variable domain, filled in from reference TRBV7-2 and TRBJ1-2, reads GAGVSQSPSNKVTEKGKDVELRCDPISGHTALYWYRQSLGQGLEFLIYFQGNSAPDKSGLPSDRFSAERTGGSVSTLTIQRTQQEDSAVYLCASSFAGGQGYTFGSGTRLTVV.